The clone carrying this T cell receptor beta chain came up a few times. Trimming pared 7 bases from V and 0 bases from J, leaving 12 bases between. Germline CDR1 MGHDK, CDR2 SYGVNS. The CDR3 has 15 amino acids. This entry comes from a study of T cells in Graves' hyperthyroidism and ophthalmopathy. The hyperthyroidism was newly diagnosed and had lasted under 2 months; the patients were aged 18 to 65. Used for diagnoses were clinical symptoms, serum thyroxine and TRAb, thyroid ultrasound and orbital computed tomography. The TCR beta CDR3 regions underwent amplification using RNA transcripts as the source. With the HTBI primer set, the TCR CDR3 went through a first round of RT-PCR. TCRdb analysed the multiplex PCR reads with MiXCR anew, one entry per CDR3 protein. Of 300,000 to 400,000 distinct CDR3 sequences listed, roughly 14% are singletons.

This sequence originates from a woman aged 60 to 75 with Graves' hyperthyroidism. V usage is TRBV25-1 and J usage is TRBJ2-2, with D tentatively TRBD1 or TRBD2 (5 bases each). Sequenced input: blood. CDR3 sequence (DNA): TGTGCCAGCACGGCCAGGGAGCCGAACACCGGGGAGCTGTTTTTT. This gives the protein CASTAREPNTGELFF.